These 10 T cell receptor beta chains originate from one sample sequenced in a study of OX40 agonist ivuxolimab in advanced cancers. The table came from immunoSEQ multiplex PCR; TCRdb's copy has only in-frame clones and leaves some out. The sample includes about 62,000 clones, 92% seen only once; the top ten take roughly 13%. The sequencing used CD4+ or CD8+ T cells sorted from blood, collected in a trial of the OX40 agonist ivuxolimab. The receptors stem from an adult with an advanced solid tumor such as melanoma, head and neck, liver or kidney cancer.

The rearrangement uses TRBV29-1 and TRBJ2-7; possible D gene TRBD1, 6 bases. Germline values: CDR1 SQVTM, CDR2 ANQGSEA. The CDR3 covers 12 residues. The CDR3 nucleotides are TGCAGTGCTGAGGGGGACACCTACGAGCAGTACTTC. It specifies CSAEGDTYEQYF.

The chain joins TRBV10-3 to TRBJ1-4, with 7 bases identical to TRBD1. CDR1 is ENHRY, CDR2 SYGVKD, per germline. The CDR3 extends over 14 amino acids. The V segment lost 4 bases and the J segment 6 bases; nucleotides outside the gene matches: 5. In nucleotides, the CDR3 is TGTGCCATCAGTGGCGGAGGGGGCGATGAAAAACTGTTTTTT. It specifies CAISGGGGDEKLFF.

This chain connects TRBV6-1 to TRBJ2-5; 7 bases map to TRBD1. Germline-derived CDR1 and CDR2 are MNHNS and SASEGT. V lost 0 bases, J lost 5 bases, and 3 bases stayed unmatched. The CDR3 contains 14 residues. The CDR3 nucleotides read TGTGCCAGCAGTGAAGCTACAGGGGCCGAGACCCAGTACTTC. Protein sequence: CASSEATGAETQYF.

The gene calls are TRBV6-1 and TRBJ1-6; D unresolved. The CDR3 extends over 15 amino acids. CDR1 and CDR2 from the germline V gene are MNHNS and SASEGT. Trimming cost V 0 bases and J 3 bases, with 6 bases left between them. The CDR3 coding sequence is TGTGCCAGCAGTGAAGCGGGAGACTATAATTCACCCCTCCACTTT. Its translation: CASSEAGDYNSPLHF.

The chain is built from TRBV6-5 and TRBJ1-6, with TRBD1 as a possible D gene (5 bases). Germline loops: CDR1 MNHEY, CDR2 SVGAGI. The CDR3 covers 14 residues. V lost 7 bases and J 10 bases, leaving 17 bases between the germline ends. CDR3 amino acids: CASTRRQGESPLHF. The CDR3 bases are TGTGCCAGCACAAGGAGGCAGGGTGAATCACCCCTCCACTTT.

V and J are TRBV5-5 and TRBJ2-7, with a tentative D call TRBD2 (5 bases). V was trimmed by 0 bases and J by 2 bases, leaving 9 bases between them. Per the germline V gene, CDR1 is SGHKS and CDR2 is YYEKEE (reference sequence). The CDR3 spans 14 residues. The CDR3 DNA sequence: TGTGCCAGCAGCTTGGGACTAATTACCTACGAGCAGTACTTC. It encodes CASSLGLITYEQYF.

The chain joins TRBV9 to TRBJ2-1; 8 bases match TRBD1. The germline V gene encodes CDR1 SGDLS and CDR2 YYNGEE. J gave up 4 bases and V 3 bases, and 6 bases lay outside the gene matches. The CDR3 is 15 residues long. The CDR3 region has the DNA TGTGCCAGCAGCGCCGGACAGGGTTTTTACAATGAGCAGTTCTTC. Encoded protein: CASSAGQGFYNEQFF. Full variable domain (missing parts from reference TRBV9 and TRBJ2-1): DSGVTQTPKHLITATGQRVTLRCSPRSGDLSVYWYQQSLDQGLQFLIQYYNGEERAKGNILERFSAQQFPDLHSELNLSSLELGDSALYFCASSAGQGFYNEQFFGPGTRLTVL.

As concerns this clone: Different DNA sequences within this sample yield the same CDR3. The CDR3 spells CASSYSGSDEQYF. CDR3 coding DNA: TGTGCCAGCAGTTACTCAGGGAGCGACGAGCAGTACTTC. The chain joins TRBV6-5 to TRBJ2-7, with a tentative D call TRBD2 (5 bases). Germline lookup yields CDR1 MNHEY and CDR2 SVGAGI. With 0 bases removed from V and 5 bases from J, the gap between germline ends came to 8 bases. This CDR3 has 13 residues.

This chain links TRBV7-6 with TRBJ2-7; 7 bases map to TRBD2. The CDR3 consists of 20 residues. Trimming removed 5 bases from V and 4 bases from J; junction bases left unmatched: 26. Looked up from germline, CDR1 is SGHVS and CDR2 is FNYEAQ. The CDR3 region is CASSPLLGTGGREYKYEQYF. CDR3 coding DNA: TGTGCCAGCAGCCCTCTTCTGGGGACGGGAGGACGGGAGTATAAGTACGAGCAGTACTTC.

The V call is TRBV19, the J call TRBJ2-5; weak D call: TRBD2 (6 bases). The J call may be wrong; the DNA end is better matched by TRBJ2-7. The CDR3 is 15 residues long. Germline lookup yields CDR1 LNHDA and CDR2 SQIVND (reference sequence). CDR3 coding DNA: TGTGCCAGTAGTATAGAGTGGGGAGGTACCTACGAGCAGTACTTC. Translation gives CASSIEWGGTYEQYF.